A single sample gave rise to the 9 T cell receptor beta chains below, sequenced in a study of T-cell reconstitution after alpha-beta-depleted transplantation in children (dated by TCRdb to the mid-2010s). The treatment or condition label, as the study defines it: allogeneic hematopoietic cell transplantation with graft depleted of TCRalphabeta T cells and CD19 B cells. The library was made by PCR. Sequencing relied on an Illumina HiSeq 2500. Molecular barcoding was employed in the preparation of TCR libraries, with unique molecular identifiers being used to normalize TCRbeta repertoire quantification. The public reads were reanalyzed by TCRdb: fastp trimming at Q25, MiXCR alignment, in-frame beta chains only. Each entry merges the rows of one CDR3 protein and shows their most common DNA and genes. For this sample the table gives just under 150,000 distinct CDR3 sequences, of which 8.8% were detected only once. Roughly 18% of the sample belongs to the ten largest clones.

The source was PBMCs, mostly from graft donor cells, collected 180 days after TCRalphabeta/CD19-depleted stem cell transplant. These receptors came from a female patient aged 2 to 10 who had a stem cell transplant for congenital amegakaryocytic thrombocytopenia, so the T cells may come from the graft donor.

This clonotype was recorded a few times. CDR3 protein: CSATGTGDYEQYF. The DNA of the CDR3 is TGCAGCGCAACCGGGACCGGGGACTACGAGCAGTACTTC. The chain is built from TRBV29-1 and TRBJ2-7; tentatively, D is TRBD1 or TRBD2 (5 bases each). Germline V gene lookup returns CDR1 SQVTM and CDR2 ANQGSEA. The CDR3 runs 13 residues. V gave up 7 bases and J gave up 3 bases, with 16 bases separating them.

The chain uses TRBV4-3 and TRBJ2-1, with 13 bases matching TRBD2. J lost 4 bases, V lost 5 bases, and 5 bases had no gene match. Per the germline V gene, CDR1 is LGHNA and CDR2 is YSLEER. This CDR3 is 16 amino acids long. CDR3 nucleotide sequence: TGCGCCAGCAGCGAACAACTAGCGGGAGGGTACAATGAGCAGTTCTTC. Protein sequence: CASSEQLAGGYNEQFF.

This clonotype came up a few times. The rearrangement uses TRBV3-1 and TRBJ1-6; D is undetermined. Per germline, CDR1 LGHDT and CDR2 YNNKEL (reference sequence). The CDR3 contains 18 residues. V was trimmed by 3 bases and J by 0 bases, leaving 15 bases between them. The CDR3: CASSQGPGSRSYNSPLHF. The CDR3 DNA follows: TGTGCCAGCAGCCAGGGCCCTGGGAGTCGCTCCTATAATTCACCCCTCCACTTT.

As concerns this clonotype: A much larger clone is a single base away; this may be a read error. V is TRBV5-5 and J is TRBJ2-7; 11 bases align to TRBD1. Germline CDR1 is SGHKS and CDR2 is YYEKEE (reference sequence). CDR3 size: 14 residues. The CDR3 DNA follows: TGTTCCAGCAGCAGGACAGGGGGCATATACGAGCAGTACTTC. This gives the protein CSSSRTGGIYEQYF.

This clonotype was observed a handful of times. The gene calls are TRBV6-1 and TRBJ2-4, with 8 bases aligning to TRBD1. Germline V gene sequence: CDR1 MNHNS, CDR2 SASEGT. The V gene end was trimmed by 4 bases and the J gene end by 6 bases; junction bases not matched to a gene: 5. The CDR3 sequence is 14 residues long. The CDR3 DNA reads TGTGCCAGCAGTGTGGACAGGGAATTAAACATTCAGTACTTC. Translating it yields CASSVDRELNIQYF.

The V and J genes are TRBV7-2 and TRBJ2-7; 11 bases agree with TRBD2. Germline trimming cut 1 base from V and 5 bases from J; bases unmatched to any gene: 10. Germline assignment: CDR1 SGHTA and CDR2 FQGNSA. The CDR3 runs 17 residues. The CDR3 coding sequence is TGTGCCAGCAGCTTAGGACTAGCGGGATTTGTACTTGACGAGCAGTACTTC. Protein product: CASSLGLAGFVLDEQYF.

Many counts were recorded for this clonotype. J is TRBJ2-2 and V is TRBV5-1; the D call may be TRBD1 or TRBD2 (5 bases each). Looked up from germline, CDR1 is SGHRS and CDR2 is YFSETQ. CDR3 size: 15 residues. The germline V and J ends were trimmed by 5 bases and 3 bases, with 14 bases remaining between them. The CDR3 DNA reads TGCGCCAGCAGTCTCCTGGGACGGGACACCGGGGAGCTGTTTTTT. Translation: CASSLLGRDTGELFF.

This clonotype was detected a few times. The CDR3 here is CASSAIAGVLEQYF. The DNA of the CDR3 is TGTGCCAGCAGCGCCATAGCGGGAGTGCTCGAGCAGTACTTC. The chain combines TRBV11-2 with TRBJ2-7; 9 nucleotides match TRBD2. There are 14 residues in the CDR3. V gave up 5 bases and J gave up 6 bases; unmatched junction bases: 8. Germline CDR1 reads SGHAT; CDR2 reads FQNNGV. The entire variable domain, with the rest obtained from reference TRBV11-2 and TRBJ2-7, is as follows: EAGVAQSPRYKIIEKRQSVAFWCNPISGHATLYWYQQILGQGPKLLIQFQNNGVVDDSQLPKDRFSAERLKGVDSTLKIQPAKLEDSAVYLCASSAIAGVLEQYFGPGTRLTVT.

Many counts were recorded for this clonotype. The chain is built from TRBV20-1 and TRBJ2-3; D is possibly TRBD2 (6 bases). Germline CDR1 is DFQATT and CDR2 is SNEGSKA (reference sequence). Trimming took 6 bases from V and 3 from J, leaving 19 bases between them. This CDR3 is built from 15 residues. In DNA form, the CDR3 reads TGCAGTGCCCCGAGGCGGGACGTGCGGACAGATACGCAGTATTTT. Encoded protein: CSAPRRDVRTDTQYF.